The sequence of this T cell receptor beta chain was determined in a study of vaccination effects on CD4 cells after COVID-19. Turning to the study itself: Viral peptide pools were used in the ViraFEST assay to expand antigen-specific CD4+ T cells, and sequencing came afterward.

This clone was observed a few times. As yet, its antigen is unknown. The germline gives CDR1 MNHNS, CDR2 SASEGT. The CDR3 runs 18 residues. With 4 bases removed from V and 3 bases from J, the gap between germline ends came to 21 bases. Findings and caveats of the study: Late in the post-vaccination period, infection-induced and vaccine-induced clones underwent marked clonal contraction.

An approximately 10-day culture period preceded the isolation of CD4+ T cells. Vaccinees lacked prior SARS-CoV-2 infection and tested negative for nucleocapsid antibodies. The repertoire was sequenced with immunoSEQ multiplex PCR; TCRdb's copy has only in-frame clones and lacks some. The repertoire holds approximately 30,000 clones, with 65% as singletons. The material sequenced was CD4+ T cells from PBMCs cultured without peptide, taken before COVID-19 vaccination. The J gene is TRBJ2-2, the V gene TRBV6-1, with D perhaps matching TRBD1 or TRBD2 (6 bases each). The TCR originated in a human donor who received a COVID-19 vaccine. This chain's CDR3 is CASSAAPGRGGHTGELFF. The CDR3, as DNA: TGTGCCAGCAGTGCCGCCCCCGGCAGGGGAGGTCACACCGGGGAGCTGTTTTTT.